This passage covers 14 T cell receptor beta chains from one sample sequenced in a study of blood T cell repertoires in COVID-19. TCRdb's table, derived via immunoSEQ multiplex PCR, lists solely in-frame clones and lacks some. Among over 30,000 clones listed, about nine tenths were seen once. The source material was peripheral blood. Receptors originate from a human donor with active COVID-19. The donor label of this sample is uncertain.

There are a few counts of this clone. The CDR3 loop reads CASSYSSPGGQAGELFF. CDR3 coding DNA: TGTGCCAGCAGTTACTCCTCGCCGGGGGGGCAGGCCGGGGAGCTGTTTTTT. The chain couples TRBV6-2 or TRBV6-3 to TRBJ2-2; TRBD2 matches 8 bases. Germline lookup yields CDR1 MNHEY and CDR2 SVGEGT. The junction had 9 bases not matched to a gene; V was cut back by 0 bases and J by 6 bases. CDR3 length: 17 amino acids.

The genes are TRBV5-1 and TRBJ2-3; weak D call: TRBD2 (8 bases). CDR1 SGHRS and CDR2 YFSETQ come from the germline V gene. V lost 6 bases to trimming and J lost 4 bases, with 27 bases between them. This CDR3 has 18 residues. The CDR3 nucleotides are TGCGCCAGCAATTTTCTTCCTTCGGGAGGGGGCGTCGCAGATACGCAGTATTTT. Translating gives CASNFLPSGGGVADTQYF.

This clone was recorded once. The CDR3, as DNA: TGTGCCAGCAGCTTATTGCAGGGGGGCGAGCAGTACTTC. The encoded protein is CASSLLQGGEQYF. V gene TRBV5-4 combines with J gene TRBJ2-7; weak D call: TRBD1 (7 bases). Trimming stripped 2 bases from V and 6 bases from J, with 12 bases between. Germline V gene lookup returns CDR1 SGHNT and CDR2 YYREEE (reference sequence). This CDR3 has 13 amino acids.

J is TRBJ1-2 and V is TRBV13, with 8 bases matching TRBD1. CDR3 size: 16 residues. Germline trimming cut 5 bases from V and 3 bases from J; bases unmatched to any gene: 11. CDR1 and CDR2 (germline): PRHDT, FYEKMQ (reference sequence). CDR3 region: CASSPSDRGSYYGYTF. CDR3 in DNA: TGTGCCAGCAGCCCTAGCGACAGGGGTTCATACTATGGCTACACCTTC. Looking up the rest from reference TRBV13 and TRBJ1-2 gives the full variable domain: AAGVIQSPRHLIKEKRETATLKCYPIPRHDTVYWYQQGPGQDPQFLISFYEKMQSDKGSIPDRFSAQQFSDYHSELNMSSLELGDSALYFCASSPSDRGSYYGYTFGSGTRLTVV.

The chain combines TRBV6-2 or TRBV6-3 with TRBJ2-5, with 10 bases fitting TRBD2. J gave up 9 bases and V 6 bases, and 25 bases lay outside the gene matches. Germline CDR1 MNHEY, CDR2 SVGEGT. The CDR3 sequence is 19 residues long. CDR3 residues: CASSPAERGGVLGVGPQYF. The CDR3 coding sequence is TGTGCCAGCAGCCCCGCGGAGCGGGGGGGCGTTTTGGGGGTGGGACCCCAGTACTTC.

The chain uses TRBV2 and TRBJ2-7; 15 bases line up with TRBD2. J lost 3 bases, V lost 5 bases, and 2 bases had no gene match. Per germline, CDR1 SNHLY and CDR2 FYNNEI. The CDR3 covers 15 residues. CDR3 in DNA: TGTGCCAGCAGTTGGGGACTAGCGGGGGGCTACGAGCAGTACTTC. Amino acid sequence: CASSWGLAGGYEQYF.

This sequence joins TRBV3-1 (or the pseudogene TRBV3-2) and TRBJ1-1; D is possibly TRBD1 (6 bases). The V end was cut by 4 bases, the J end by 2 bases, with 17 bases between. The CDR3 sequence is 16 residues long. Germline CDR1 reads LGHDT; CDR2 reads YNNKEL (reference sequence). CDR3 in amino acids: CASSPGQNSPNTEAFF. CDR3 nucleotide sequence: TGTGCCAGCAGCCCCGGACAGAATTCCCCAAACACTGAAGCTTTCTTT.

The rearrangement links TRBV5-4 to TRBJ2-1; TRBD1 might be the D (5 bases). The V end was cut by 1 base, the J end by 10 bases, with 18 bases between. Germline CDR1 and CDR2: SGHNT and YYREEE (reference sequence). The CDR3 extends over 15 amino acids. The DNA of the CDR3 is TGTGCCAGCAGCTTGAGGGCAGGGATGAGCAACGAGCAGTTCTTC. Translated, it gives CASSLRAGMSNEQFF.

V and J are TRBV27 and TRBJ1-4; a weak D match, TRBD1 (6 bases). Trimming cost V 0 bases and J 10 bases, with 12 bases left between them. The CDR3 loop spans 14 amino acids. In germline, CDR1 is MNHEY, CDR2 SMNVEV (reference sequence). Written as DNA, the CDR3 is TGTGCCAGCAGTTTATCGGGGTCCAGGGGAAAACTGTTTTTT. Amino acids: CASSLSGSRGKLFF.

The chain employs TRBV6-6 and TRBJ1-1; tentative D call: TRBD1 (5 bases). Germline-derived CDR1 and CDR2 are MNHNY and SVGAGI (reference sequence). Trimming removed 6 bases from V and 2 bases from J, with 13 bases in between. CDR3 length: 14 amino acids. This CDR3 reads CASSPRQSNTEAFF. DNA of the CDR3: TGTGCCAGCAGCCCAAGACAGTCAAACACTGAAGCTTTCTTT.

The V gene is TRBV6-1, the J gene TRBJ1-2, with 9 bases that match TRBD1. CDR1 is MNHNS and CDR2 is SASEGT in the germline V gene. V trimming: 2 bases; J trimming: 8 bases; junction bases outside the gene matches: 12. The CDR3 loop spans 16 amino acids. CDR3 sequence (DNA): TGTGCCAGCAGTGAATATCCGGGACAGGGTGCCCAGGGCTACACCTTC. It codes for CASSEYPGQGAQGYTF.

The J gene is TRBJ1-1, the V gene TRBV29-1; D is ambiguous. CDR3 length: 12 amino acids. The germline gives CDR1 SQVTM, CDR2 ANQGSEA. Trimming left V 2 bases short and J 7 bases short, with 11 bases between. The CDR3 reads CSVEKWSGEAFF. In DNA, the CDR3 is TGCAGCGTTGAAAAGTGGTCCGGTGAAGCTTTCTTT.

This CDR3 is CASSGTSGTEAFF. The CDR3 bases are TGTGCCAGCAGCGGGACTTCAGGCACTGAAGCTTTCTTT. The rearrangement joins TRBV2 to TRBJ1-1; D perhaps matches TRBD1 (5 bases). CDR1 and CDR2 from the germline V gene are SNHLY and FYNNEI. The CDR3 runs to 13 residues. V lost 6 bases to trimming and J lost 4 bases, with 12 bases between them.

The chain carries TRBV5-1 and TRBJ2-3; a possible D gene is TRBD2 (6 bases). Looked up from germline, CDR1 is SGHRS and CDR2 is YFSETQ. This CDR3 has 13 residues. Deletions cut 4 bases from V and 4 bases from J, with 10 bases between. This chain's CDR3 is CASSEEGADTQYF. The CDR3, as DNA: TGCGCCAGCAGCGAGGAGGGCGCAGATACGCAGTATTTT.